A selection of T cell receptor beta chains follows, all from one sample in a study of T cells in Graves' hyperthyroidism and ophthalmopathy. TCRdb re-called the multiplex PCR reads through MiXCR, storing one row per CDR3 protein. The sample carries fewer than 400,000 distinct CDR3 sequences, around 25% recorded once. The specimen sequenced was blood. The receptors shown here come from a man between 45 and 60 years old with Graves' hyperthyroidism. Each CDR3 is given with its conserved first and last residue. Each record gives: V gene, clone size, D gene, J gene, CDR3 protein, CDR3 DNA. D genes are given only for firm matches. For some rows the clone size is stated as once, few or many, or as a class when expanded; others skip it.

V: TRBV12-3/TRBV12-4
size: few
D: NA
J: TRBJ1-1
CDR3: CASSFQALHTEAFF
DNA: TGTGCCAGCAGTTTTCAGGCTCTTCACACTGAAGCTTTCTTT

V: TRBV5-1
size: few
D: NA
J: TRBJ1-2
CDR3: CASSPISSGQDYTF
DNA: TGCGCCAGCAGCCCGATTTCCTCGGGGCAGGACTACACCTTC

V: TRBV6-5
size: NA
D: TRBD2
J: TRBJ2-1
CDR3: CASSRAGLSYNEQFF
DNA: TGTGCCAGCAGCCGAGCGGGACTCTCCTACAATGAGCAGTTCTTC

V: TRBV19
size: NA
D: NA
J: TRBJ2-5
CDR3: CASSMNLADRYQETQYF
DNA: TGTGCCAGTAGTATGAACCTAGCGGACAGATACCAAGAGACCCAGTACTTC

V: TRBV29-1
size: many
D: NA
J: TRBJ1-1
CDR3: CSARTAAEAFF
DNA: TGCAGCGCCCGGACAGCAGCTGAAGCTTTCTTT

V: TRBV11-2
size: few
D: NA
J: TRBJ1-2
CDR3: CASSLNPGPSYGYTF
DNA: TGTGCCAGCAGCCTCAACCCGGGGCCGTCCTATGGCTACACCTTC

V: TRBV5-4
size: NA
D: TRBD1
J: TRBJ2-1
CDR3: CANSPSRQGMNEQFF
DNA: TGTGCCAACAGCCCAAGTCGACAGGGGATGAATGAGCAGTTCTTC

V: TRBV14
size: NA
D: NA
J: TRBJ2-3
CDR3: CASSQSGTSPDTQYF
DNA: TGTGCCAGCAGCCAATCCGGGACGTCCCCCGATACGCAGTATTTT

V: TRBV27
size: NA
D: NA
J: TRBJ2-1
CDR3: CASSPYPLRNEQFF
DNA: TGTGCCAGCAGTCCCTACCCCCTTAGGAATGAGCAGTTCTTC

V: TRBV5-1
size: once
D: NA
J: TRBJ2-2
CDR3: CASSLASENTGELFF
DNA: TGCGCCAGCAGCTTGGCTAGCGAAAACACCGGGGAGCTGTTTTTT

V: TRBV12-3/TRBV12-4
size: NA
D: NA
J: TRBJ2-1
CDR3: CASVTGLLNEQFF
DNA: TGTGCCAGCGTCACGGGACTCCTAAATGAGCAGTTCTTC

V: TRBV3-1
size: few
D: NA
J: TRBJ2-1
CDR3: CASSQEAVRGQFF
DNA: TGTGCCAGCAGCCAAGAAGCCGTTAGGGGGCAGTTCTTC

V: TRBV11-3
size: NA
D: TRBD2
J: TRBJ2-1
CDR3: CASSPGTSGTAFYNEQFF
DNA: TGTGCCAGCAGCCCAGGGACTAGCGGGACCGCATTCTACAATGAGCAGTTCTTC

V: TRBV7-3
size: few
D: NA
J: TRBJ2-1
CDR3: CASREVSYNEQFF
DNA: TGTGCCAGCCGTGAGGTGTCCTACAATGAGCAGTTCTTC

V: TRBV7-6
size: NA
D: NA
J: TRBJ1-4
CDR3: CASSLAESEKLFF
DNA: TGTGCCAGCAGCTTAGCGGAGTCTGAAAAACTGTTTTTT

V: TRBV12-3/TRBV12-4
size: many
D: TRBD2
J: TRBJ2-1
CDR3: CASSPTSGRSSNEQFF
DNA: TGTGCCAGCAGTCCCACTAGCGGGAGGTCCTCCAATGAGCAGTTCTTC